The 23 T cell receptor beta chains below were found in one sample sequenced in a study of blood T cell repertoires in COVID-19. Here immunoSEQ multiplex PCR was the method, and the copy in TCRdb shows in-frame clones only, minus some. The table records under 250,000 clones, 80% to 90% of them present only once. The sample was PBMCs or T cells enriched from blood (not recorded which). The source of these receptors is a woman aged 25 to 39 with acute COVID-19.

This clone was counted once. This chain connects TRBV4-1 to TRBJ1-1; TRBD1 is a possible D gene (5 bases). From germline, CDR1 is MGHRA and CDR2 YSYEKL. This CDR3 is built from 18 residues. The V and J ends lost 3 bases and 1 base respectively, with 21 bases between them. CDR3 bases: TGCGCCAGCAGCCAGTACTCAGGGTCTCCGAGACGGAACACTGAAGCTTTCTTT. Its translation is CASSQYSGSPRRNTEAFF.

The V call is TRBV29-1, the J call TRBJ2-5; a possible D gene is TRBD1 (6 bases). Per the germline V gene, CDR1 is SQVTM and CDR2 is ANQGSEA. V lost 5 bases, J lost 5 bases, and 21 bases lay in between. The CDR3 totals 15 residues. CDR3 region: CSVQPGQRVGETQYF. CDR3 in DNA: TGCAGCGTTCAACCCGGACAGAGAGTAGGCGAGACCCAGTACTTC.

This chain connects TRBV4-3 to TRBJ2-3, with D possibly TRBD1 on 5 matching bases. CDR3 length: 14 amino acids. Germline V gene sequence: CDR1 LGHNA, CDR2 YSLEER. Trimming removed 6 bases at V and 5 bases at J, with 15 bases between. CDR3 bases: TGCGCCAGCAGTCCGAGCCAGGGCGTAGATACGCAGTATTTT. Its translation is CASSPSQGVDTQYF.

V is TRBV5-1 and J is TRBJ1-4; 7 nucleotides match TRBD1. The germline V gene has CDR1 SGHRS and CDR2 YFSETQ. Trimming at V came to 4 bases and at J to 2 bases, leaving 11 bases not matched to a gene. The CDR3 is 17 amino acids. The CDR3 DNA reads TGCGCCAGCAGCCTCAATCCCGGGACAGACACTAATGAAAAACTGTTTTTT. Its protein is CASSLNPGTDTNEKLFF.

V usage is TRBV11-2 and J usage is TRBJ1-3; D remains unclear. Germline V gives CDR1 SGHAT, CDR2 FQNNGV. This CDR3 comprises 13 residues. V was cut by 4 bases and J by 9 bases, with 13 bases left in between. The CDR3 nucleotides read TGTGCCAGCAGCTCCGCCTCCTTTAGCACCATATATTTT. It encodes CASSSASFSTIYF.

This clone was counted once. The chain links TRBV10-1 to TRBJ1-1; D is perhaps TRBD1 (6 bases). V was pared by 6 bases and J by 4 bases, with 15 bases between. Germline V CDR1 and CDR2: WNHNN, SYGVQD (reference sequence). This CDR3 contains 14 residues. CDR3 region: CASSPGEGGTEAFF. The CDR3 bases are TGCGCCAGCAGCCCAGGGGAGGGGGGCACTGAAGCTTTCTTT.

The chain's CDR3 is CASSETEIAYEQYF. CDR3 in DNA: TGTGCCAGCAGTGAGACAGAAATAGCCTACGAGCAGTACTTC. The gene calls are TRBV25-1 and TRBJ2-7; TRBD1 might be the D (5 bases). The CDR3 runs to 14 residues. Germline CDR1 is MGHDK and CDR2 is SYGVNS. Trimming removed 3 bases at V and 2 bases at J, with 11 bases between.

V gene TRBV11-1 combines with J gene TRBJ2-5, with TRBD2 matching over 8 bases. CDR3 length: 14 amino acids. Per germline, CDR1 SGHAT and CDR2 FQDESV (reference sequence). V trimming: 5 bases; J trimming: 3 bases; junction bases outside the gene matches: 5. DNA for the CDR3: TGTGCCAGCAGCATTGCGGGGGGTGAAGAGACCCAGTACTTC. Protein sequence: CASSIAGGEETQYF.

The J gene is TRBJ1-2, the V gene TRBV19; TRBD1 might be the D (5 bases). The germline V gene encodes CDR1 LNHDA and CDR2 SQIVND (reference sequence). Trimming shortened V by 4 bases and J by 1 base, and 16 bases separated the two germline ends. The CDR3 has 16 amino acids. CDR3 region: CASSRMGHRVNYGYTF. CDR3 DNA: TGTGCCAGTAGTAGGATGGGGCACCGGGTTAACTATGGCTACACCTTC.

V is TRBV3-1 (or the pseudogene TRBV3-2) and J is TRBJ1-1; D is uncertain. The CDR3 is 14 residues long. The V end was cut by 1 base, the J end by 2 bases, with 8 bases between. From germline, CDR1 is LGHDT and CDR2 YNNKEL (reference sequence). As DNA, the CDR3 is TGTGCCAGCAGCCAAGGTCCTGTAAACACTGAAGCTTTCTTT. Translated: CASSQGPVNTEAFF.

V is TRBV19 and J is TRBJ1-2, with 9 bases identical to TRBD1. With 9 bases clipped from V and 2 bases from J, the junction kept 7 bases outside the gene matches. Looked up from germline, CDR1 is LNHDA and CDR2 is SQIVND (reference sequence). This CDR3 comprises 14 residues. CDR3 in DNA: TGTGCCAGCCTTCCGGGACAGGGAAACTATGGCTACACCTTC. Its protein is CASLPGQGNYGYTF.

This chain joins TRBV2 and TRBJ1-2; 9 bases map to TRBD1. The CDR3 is 15 residues long. The J segment lost 7 bases and the V segment lost 5 bases, leaving 11 bases of the junction unmatched. Germline V gives CDR1 SNHLY, CDR2 FYNNEI. This CDR3 reads CASSTIQGAGSGYTF. CDR3 in DNA: TGTGCCAGCAGTACGATACAGGGGGCGGGAAGTGGCTACACCTTC.

The J gene is TRBJ2-1, the V gene TRBV5-1, with D possibly being TRBD1 (6 bases). The germline V gene has CDR1 SGHRS and CDR2 YFSETQ. V was pared by 4 bases and J by 1 base, with 21 bases between. The CDR3 is made up of 18 amino acids. CDR3: CASSTGQSSIGSYNEQFF. In DNA, the CDR3 is TGCGCCAGCAGCACAGGACAGTCTTCCATTGGTTCCTACAATGAGCAGTTCTTC.

This clone appeared a single time. For the CDR3, the DNA is TGTGCCAGCAGCTTAGGGCCGGACAGCCTAGGGTATGGCTACACCTTC. Translation: CASSLGPDSLGYGYTF. V usage is TRBV7-2 and J usage is TRBJ1-2, with a possible D match to TRBD1 (6 bases). The CDR3 totals 16 residues. V was trimmed by 1 base and J by 5 bases, leaving 17 bases between them. Germline CDR1 and CDR2: SGHTA and FQGNSA. The whole variable domain, filled in from reference TRBV7-2 and TRBJ1-2, reads GAGVSQSPSNKVTEKGKDVELRCDPISGHTALYWYRQSLGQGLEFLIYFQGNSAPDKSGLPSDRFSAERTGGSVSTLTIQRTQQEDSAVYLCASSLGPDSLGYGYTFGSGTRLTVV.

This clone has a single count. The chain combines TRBV4-1 with TRBJ2-1; 15 bases match TRBD2. The germline gives CDR1 MGHRA, CDR2 YSYEKL. The CDR3 consists of 19 residues. The V segment lost 6 bases and the J segment 2 bases; nucleotides outside the gene matches: 11. CDR3 sequence reads: CASRPMGLAGGPAYNEQFF. In DNA, the CDR3 is TGCGCCAGCAGGCCAATGGGACTAGCGGGGGGCCCGGCCTACAATGAGCAGTTCTTC.

The chain recombines TRBV7-9 with TRBJ2-7; possibly TRBD2 for D (6 bases). Per germline, CDR1 SEHNR and CDR2 FQNEAQ (reference sequence). The CDR3 runs 12 residues. V lost 4 bases, J lost 7 bases, and 11 bases lay in between. CDR3: CASSSSAGEQYF. CDR3 nucleotide sequence: TGTGCCAGCAGCTCTTCTGCGGGGGAGCAGTACTTC. Drawing the rest from reference TRBV7-9 and TRBJ2-7, the complete variable domain is DTGVSQNPRHKITKRGQNVTFRCDPISEHNRLYWYRQTLGQGPEFLTYFQNEAQLEKSRLLSDRFSAERPKGSFSTLEIQRTEQGDSAMYLCASSSSAGEQYFGPGTRLTVT.

The chain is built from TRBV5-4 and TRBJ2-1; weak D call: TRBD1 (7 bases). Trimming removed 3 bases from V and 4 bases from J, with 11 bases in between. The CDR3 contains 14 residues. Germline-derived CDR1 and CDR2 are SGHNT and YYREEE (reference sequence). The CDR3 is CASSSPGGYNEQFF. Written as DNA, the CDR3 is TGTGCCAGCAGCTCCCCAGGGGGGTACAATGAGCAGTTCTTC. The full variable domain, its missing parts supplied by reference TRBV5-4 and TRBJ2-1, is ETGVTQSPTHLIKTRGQQVTLRCSSQSGHNTVSWYQQALGQGPQFIFQYYREEENGRGNFPPRFSGLQFPNYSSELNVNALELDDSALYLCASSSPGGYNEQFFGPGTRLTVL.

The V and J genes are TRBV10-1 and TRBJ2-7; no clear D. V lost 3 bases and J lost 3, with 3 bases in between. The CDR3 is made up of 11 amino acids. Germline loops: CDR1 WNHNN, CDR2 SYGVQD (reference sequence). The CDR3 reads CASSDGYEQYF. As DNA, the CDR3 is TGCGCCAGCAGTGACGGCTACGAGCAGTACTTC.

CDR3 in DNA: TGTGCCTGGAGTGTACGGCTAGTTAACTATGGCTACACCTTC. Protein: CAWSVRLVNYGYTF. This rearrangement joins TRBV30 to TRBJ1-2; no firm D call. Germline loops: CDR1 GTSNPN, CDR2 SVGIG (reference sequence). This CDR3 is built from 14 residues. Trimming took off 0 bases at V and 1 base at J, with 9 bases between the two ends.

The genes are TRBV12-3 or TRBV12-4 and TRBJ2-7; D might be TRBD2 (5 bases). Trimming pared 7 bases from V and 6 bases from J, leaving 13 bases between. This CDR3 contains 12 residues. The CDR3 is CASKPPAGEQYF. CDR3 sequence (DNA): TGTGCCAGCAAACCCCCCGCGGGCGAGCAGTACTTC.

This clone has a handful of counts. The genes are TRBV5-8 and TRBJ2-1, with 11 positions matching TRBD2. This CDR3 has 15 residues. The junction had 8 bases not matched to a gene; V was cut back by 4 bases and J by 8 bases. Looked up from germline, CDR1 is SGHTS and CDR2 is YDEGEE. DNA for the CDR3: TGTGCCAGCAGCAGTAGCGGGGGGGCCGTCGATGAGCAGTTCTTC. Translating it yields CASSSSGGAVDEQFF. The full variable domain, its missing parts supplied by reference TRBV5-8 and TRBJ2-1, is EAGVTQSPTHLIKTRGQQATLRCSPISGHTSVYWYQQALGLGLQFLLWYDEGEERNRGNFPPRFSGRQFPNYSSELNVNALELEDSALYLCASSSSGGAVDEQFFGPGTRLTVL.

As to this clone: The sample holds other DNA sequences that translate to the same CDR3. The chain has TRBV7-2 and TRBJ1-2; D is unclear. The CDR3 length is 13 residues. V shed 1 base and J shed 6 bases, with 9 bases lying between them. Germline V gene data show CDR1 as SGHTA and CDR2 as FQGNSA. The CDR3 here is CASSLGRVDGYTF. In DNA, the CDR3 is TGTGCCAGCAGCTTAGGCCGGGTCGATGGCTACACCTTC.

CDR3 sequence reads: CASSLPSGGGDTQYF. The CDR3 DNA reads TGCGCCAGCAGCTTGCCTAGCGGGGGTGGAGATACGCAGTATTTT. V gene TRBV5-1 combines with J gene TRBJ2-3; TRBD2 matches at 10 bases. The CDR3 sequence is 15 residues long. V gave up 1 base and J gave up 5 bases; unmatched junction bases: 4. Germline values: CDR1 SGHRS, CDR2 YFSETQ.